These T cell receptor beta chains were read from a single sample in a study of T cell repertoires in cytomegalovirus infection. A single record per CDR3 protein comes from TCRdb applying MiXCR to the reads. The sample lists 740,000 or so distinct CDR3 sequences, roughly 35% seen once, with around 2.8% in the top ten. The sequenced material came from PBMCs. These receptors all stem from a human donor in good health (CMV status not recorded). Some clones in this sample may be carry-over from other donors' samples. CDR3s include the opening cysteine and the closing phenylalanine or tryptophan. D genes are given only for firm matches. For some rows the clone size is stated as once, few or many, or as a class when expanded; others skip it.

TRBD1 TRBJ1-1 few TRBV4-1 CASSLPLWGQGANTEAFF TGCGCCAGCAGCCTCCCCCTGTGGGGACAGGGGGCAAACACTGAAGCTTTCTTT
TRBD1 TRBJ1-6 NA TRBV7-8 CASSLDLDRENSPLHF TGTGCCAGCAGCTTAGACTTGGACAGGGAGAATTCACCCCTCCACTTT
NA TRBJ1-1 NA TRBV6-2/TRBV6-3 CASTLAGQNTEAFF TGTGCCAGCACCCTGGCAGGCCAGAATACTGAAGCTTTCTTT
NA TRBJ1-2 many TRBV29-1 CSVERVAGGNGYTF TGCAGCGTTGAACGTGTGGCAGGAGGAAATGGCTACACCTTC
NA TRBJ1-1 NA TRBV19 CASSIDREGARTEAFF TGTGCCAGTAGTATAGATAGGGAGGGCGCGAGGACTGAAGCTTTCTTT
NA TRBJ1-2 few TRBV28 CASSLGDGGYTF TGTGCCAGCAGTTTAGGGGACGGTGGCTACACCTTC
TRBD1 TRBJ1-1 many TRBV5-1 CASSPRTGGVNTEAFF TGCGCCAGCAGTCCCCGAACAGGGGGGGTGAACACTGAAGCTTTCTTT
NA TRBJ2-7 NA TRBV7-2 CASSFRAGASYEQYF TGTGCCAGCAGCTTTAGGGCGGGGGCCTCCTACGAGCAGTACTTC
NA TRBJ2-2 NA TRBV19 CASSMTANTGELFF TGTGCCAGTAGTATGACAGCTAACACCGGGGAGCTGTTTTTT
NA TRBJ2-1 NA TRBV12-3/TRBV12-4 CASKPEIGQQFF TGTGCCAGCAAACCTGAAATAGGGCAGCAGTTCTTC
NA TRBJ1-3 NA TRBV7-9 CASRPPAIFNSGNTIYF TGTGCCAGCAGGCCGCCGGCGATCTTCAACTCTGGAAACACCATATATTTT
TRBD1 TRBJ2-7 NA TRBV29-1 CSALRQGAYEQYF TGCAGCGCTCTTCGACAGGGTGCCTACGAGCAGTACTTC
NA TRBJ2-7 many TRBV7-6 CASSSSMEFPGEQYF TGTGCCAGCAGCTCCTCGATGGAGTTCCCAGGCGAGCAGTACTTC
NA TRBJ1-1 NA TRBV2 CASSAYQGSSNTEAFF TGTGCCAGCAGTGCGTATCAGGGATCTTCGAACACTGAAGCTTTCTTT
TRBD1 TRBJ1-2 NA TRBV20-1 CSARLGQQDYGYTF TGCAGTGCTAGACTGGGACAGCAAGACTATGGCTACACCTTC
TRBD1 TRBJ2-3 few TRBV10-3 CAINRGQDTQYF TGTGCCATAAACAGGGGGCAAGATACGCAGTATTTT
NA TRBJ1-2 NA TRBV4-1 CASSQPSRATKLANYGYTF TGCGCCAGCAGCCAGCCTTCCCGGGCTACGAAGTTAGCTAACTATGGCTACACCTTC